This TCR beta chain was captured in a study of T cell responses to AZD1222 COVID-19 vaccine. Findings and limits, study-wide: Donors in the cohort were predominantly white British and more often female, and clonal diversity was possibly underestimated.

In germline, CDR1 is SGHRS, CDR2 YFSETQ. Trimming pared 1 base from V and 0 bases from J, leaving 16 bases between. The CDR3 is 18 amino acids. Regarding this clone: The target antigen is unknown.

This table comes from immunoSEQ multiplex PCR, and its TCRdb copy is limited to in-frame clones, with some not included. The table lists 120,000 to 150,000 clones, more than 75% of them singletons, with about 1.9% in the top ten. The TCR sequence derives from an adult who received the AZD1222 COVID-19 vaccine. The genes are TRBV5-1 and TRBJ1-4, with a weak D call TRBD1 (6 bases). The sample in question was peripheral blood, obtained 28 days after the second AZD1222 dose. CDR3 nucleotides: TGCGCCAGCAGCTTGATCGCTGGCAGGGGTGCAACTAATGAAAAACTGTTTTTT. Its protein is CASSLIAGRGATNEKLFF.